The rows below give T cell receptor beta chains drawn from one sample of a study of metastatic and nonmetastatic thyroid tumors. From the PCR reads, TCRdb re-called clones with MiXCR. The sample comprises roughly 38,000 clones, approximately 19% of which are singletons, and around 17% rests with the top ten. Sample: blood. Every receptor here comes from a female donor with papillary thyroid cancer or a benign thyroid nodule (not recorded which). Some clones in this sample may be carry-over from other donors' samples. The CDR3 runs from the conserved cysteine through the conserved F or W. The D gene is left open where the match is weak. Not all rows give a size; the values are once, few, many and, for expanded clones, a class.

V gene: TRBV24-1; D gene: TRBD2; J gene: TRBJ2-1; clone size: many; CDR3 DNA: TGTGCCACCAGTGATTTGAGTAGCGGGAGGGGTAATGAGCAGTTCTTC; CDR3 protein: CATSDLSSGRGNEQFF
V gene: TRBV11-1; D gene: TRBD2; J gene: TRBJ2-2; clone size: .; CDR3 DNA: TGTGCCAGCAGCCGAGGGAGGGGAGCGGACACCGGGGAGCTGTTTTTT; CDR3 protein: CASSRGRGADTGELFF
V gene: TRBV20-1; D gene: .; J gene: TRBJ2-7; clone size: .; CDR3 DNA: TGCAGTGCTCAGACCGGGGGTCCCTACGAGCAGTACTTC; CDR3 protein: CSAQTGGPYEQYF
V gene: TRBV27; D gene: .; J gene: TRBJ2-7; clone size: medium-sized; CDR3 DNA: TGTGCCAGCAGTTCATCGGAATCCAGGGGGGTGGTCGGGCAGTACTTC; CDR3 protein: CASSSSESRGVVGQYF
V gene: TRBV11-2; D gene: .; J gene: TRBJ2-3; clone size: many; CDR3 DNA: TGTGCCAGCAGCTTAACTAGAGGGGCAGATACGCAGTATTTT; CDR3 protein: CASSLTRGADTQYF
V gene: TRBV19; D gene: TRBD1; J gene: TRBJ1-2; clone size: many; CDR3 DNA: TGTGCCAGTAGTATAGTCGGGACAGGGATCTACACCTTC; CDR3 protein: CASSIVGTGIYTF
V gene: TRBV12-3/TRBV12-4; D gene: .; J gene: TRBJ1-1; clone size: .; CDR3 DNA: TGTGCCAGCAGCTCGGACATGATAAACACTGAAGCTTTCTTT; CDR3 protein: CASSSDMINTEAFF
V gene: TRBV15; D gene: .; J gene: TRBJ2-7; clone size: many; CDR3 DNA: TGTGCCACCAGCAGGGGCGGCTCCTACTACGAGCAGTACTTC; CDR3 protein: CATSRGGSYYEQYF
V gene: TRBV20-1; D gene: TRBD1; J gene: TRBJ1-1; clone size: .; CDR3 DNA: TGCAGTGCTAGCCGGACAGGTGGCTTTGGTGAAGCTTTCTTT; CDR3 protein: CSASRTGGFGEAFF
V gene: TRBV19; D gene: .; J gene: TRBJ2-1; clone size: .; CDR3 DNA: TGTGCCAGTACCCTTGCCCCTGGTACCGACAATGAGCAGTTCTTC; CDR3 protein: CASTLAPGTDNEQFF
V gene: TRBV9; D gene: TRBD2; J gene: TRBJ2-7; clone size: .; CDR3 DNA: TGTGCCAGCAGCCCCAGCGGGGGGGTAGGAGGGGAGCAGTACTTC; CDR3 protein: CASSPSGGVGGEQYF
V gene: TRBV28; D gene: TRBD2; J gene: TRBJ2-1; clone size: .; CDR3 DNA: TGTGCCAGCATTCCCGGGGGTTCGGGAGGCCCCGTTGAGCAGTTCTTC; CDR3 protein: CASIPGGSGGPVEQFF
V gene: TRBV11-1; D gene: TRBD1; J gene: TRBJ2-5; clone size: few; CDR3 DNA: TGTGCCAGCAGCCGCCGGGACAGGGATGAGACCCAGTACTTC; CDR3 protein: CASSRRDRDETQYF
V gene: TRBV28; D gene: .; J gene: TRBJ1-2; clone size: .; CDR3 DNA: TGTGCCAGCAGAGATCCGGGACCCTTGGGGCGGACCTTC; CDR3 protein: CASRDPGPLGRTF
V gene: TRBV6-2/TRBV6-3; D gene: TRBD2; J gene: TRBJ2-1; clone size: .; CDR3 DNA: TGTGCCAGCAGTTACGGGACTAGCGGCAATGAGCAGTTCTTC; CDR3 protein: CASSYGTSGNEQFF
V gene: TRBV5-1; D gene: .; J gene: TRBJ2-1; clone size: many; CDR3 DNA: TGCGCCAGCAGCTTGTTCGACGGTGAGCAGTTCTTC; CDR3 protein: CASSLFDGEQFF
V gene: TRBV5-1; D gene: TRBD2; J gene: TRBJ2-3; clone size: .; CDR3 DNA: TGCGCCAGCTCAGCTTCGACTAGCGGAGGCACAGATACGCAGTATTTT; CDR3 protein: CASSASTSGGTDTQYF
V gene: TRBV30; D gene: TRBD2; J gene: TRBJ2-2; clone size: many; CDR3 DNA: TGTGCCTGGAGACCCCGGGGGGGGATCGGCGGGGAGCTGTTTTTT; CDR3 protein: CAWRPRGGIGGELFF
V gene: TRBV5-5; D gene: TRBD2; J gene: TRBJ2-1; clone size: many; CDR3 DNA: TGTGCCAGCAGCTTGGAACTAGCGGGAGCGAGTGAGCAGTTCTTC; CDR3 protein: CASSLELAGASEQFF
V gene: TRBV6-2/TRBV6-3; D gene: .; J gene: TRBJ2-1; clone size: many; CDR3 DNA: TGTGCCAGCAGCCTCGACACCTACAATGAGCAGTTCTTC; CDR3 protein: CASSLDTYNEQFF
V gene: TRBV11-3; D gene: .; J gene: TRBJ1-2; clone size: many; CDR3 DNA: TGTGCCAGCAGCGATGGGACCCACTCGAGCTACACCTTC; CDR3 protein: CASSDGTHSSYTF
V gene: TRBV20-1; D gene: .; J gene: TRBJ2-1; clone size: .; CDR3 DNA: TGCAGTGCGGCCCAAATAACCTTAGGGTTCTTC; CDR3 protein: CSAAQITLGFF
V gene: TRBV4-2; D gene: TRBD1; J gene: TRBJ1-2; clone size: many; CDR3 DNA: TGTGCCAGCAGCCTCTTTCCGGGACAGATGGGAGCTAACTATGGCTACACCTTC; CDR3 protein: CASSLFPGQMGANYGYTF
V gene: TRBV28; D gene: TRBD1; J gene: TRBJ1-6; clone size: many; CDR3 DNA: TGTGCCAGCAGTTGGGGGGGGCGGACAGGGACATCACCCCTCCACTTT; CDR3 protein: CASSWGGRTGTSPLHF
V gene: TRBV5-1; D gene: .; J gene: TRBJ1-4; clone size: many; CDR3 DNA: TGCGCCAGCACTAGGGGGGGCAAAGATGAAAAACTGTTTTTT; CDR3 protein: CASTRGGKDEKLFF
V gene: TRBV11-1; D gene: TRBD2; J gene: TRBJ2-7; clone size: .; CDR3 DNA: TGTGCCAGCAGCTTAGTCTTAGCGGGACCGAGCTCCTACGAGCAGTACTTC; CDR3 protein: CASSLVLAGPSSYEQYF
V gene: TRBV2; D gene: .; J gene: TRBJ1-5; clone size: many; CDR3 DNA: TGTGCCAGCAGTACAGGGTCGGGCAATCAGCCCCAGCATTTT; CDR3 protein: CASSTGSGNQPQHF
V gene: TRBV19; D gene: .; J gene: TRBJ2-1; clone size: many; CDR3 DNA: TGTGCCAGTAGTTTGGGCCTCCCCCACAATGAGCAGTTCTTC; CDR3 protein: CASSLGLPHNEQFF
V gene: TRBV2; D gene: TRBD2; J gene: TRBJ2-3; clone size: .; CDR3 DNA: TGTGCCAGCAGTGGGGCGCCTAGCGGCAACACAGATACGCAGTATTTT; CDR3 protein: CASSGAPSGNTDTQYF